The 28 T cell receptor beta chains below all came from one sample that was sequenced in a study of identical twins (dated by TCRdb to the mid-2010s). Libraries were made using 5' RACE. The data were produced on an Illumina HiSeq 2000. TCRdb's own reprocessing of the public reads used fastp at Q25 and MiXCR and kept productive beta chains. Identical CDR3 proteins give one entry, which carries the most common genes and DNA. The table for this sample lists 500,000 or so distinct CDR3 sequences; 14% of them were counted only once. About 0.52% of the sample belongs to the ten largest clones. The same sample was also studied in work on yellow fever vaccine responses in identical twins.

Sequences were obtained from CD4+ T cells sorted from blood. The receptors stem from a woman between 18 and 30 years old in good health.

The J gene is TRBJ2-1, the V gene TRBV29-1, with D possibly TRBD1 on 6 matching bases. Germline V gene sequence: CDR1 SQVTM, CDR2 ANQGSEA. The CDR3 covers 14 residues. Deletions cut 6 bases from V and 5 bases from J, with 17 bases between. This CDR3 is CSVGGKTFNNEQFF. The CDR3, as DNA: TGCAGCGTAGGGGGTAAAACTTTTAACAATGAGCAGTTCTTC.

The chain recombines TRBV3-1 with TRBJ2-2; no clear D. This CDR3 has 12 amino acids. V shed 4 bases and J shed 5 bases, with 5 bases lying between them. Per germline, CDR1 LGHDT and CDR2 YNNKEL (reference sequence). CDR3 loop: CASSLQTGELFF. The CDR3 DNA reads as TGTGCCAGCAGCCTTCAGACCGGGGAGCTGTTTTTT. The full variable domain, with the rest looked up from reference TRBV3-1 and TRBJ2-2, is DTAVSQTPKYLVTQMGNDKSIKCEQNLGHDTMYWYKQDSKKFLKIMFSYNNKELIINETVPNRFSPKSPDKAHLNLHINSLELGDSAVYFCASSLQTGELFFGEGSRLTVL.

The chain recombines TRBV7-2 with TRBJ2-1; 8 nucleotides match TRBD2. CDR3 size: 12 residues. V shed 9 bases, J shed 9 bases, and the junction held 7 bases outside the gene matches. Germline V gives CDR1 SGHTA, CDR2 FQGNSA. The CDR3 coding sequence is TGTGCCAGGAGCGGGAGCGGGGCTGAGCAGTTCTTC. This gives the protein CARSGSGAEQFF. Looking up the rest from reference TRBV7-2 and TRBJ2-1 gives the full variable domain: GAGVSQSPSNKVTEKGKDVELRCDPISGHTALYWYRQSLGQGLEFLIYFQGNSAPDKSGLPSDRFSAERTGGSVSTLTIQRTQQEDSAVYLCARSGSGAEQFFGPGTRLTVL.

The V call is TRBV6-5, the J call TRBJ2-3; 7 bases line up with TRBD2. The CDR3 is 16 residues long. Germline CDR1 is MNHEY and CDR2 is SVGAGI. The J segment lost 2 bases and the V segment lost 4 bases, leaving 9 bases of the junction unmatched. The CDR3 loop is CASSSRGGFTTDTQYF. DNA for the CDR3: TGTGCCAGCAGTTCACGCGGGGGATTTACCACAGATACGCAGTATTTT.

The rearrangement links TRBV5-1 to TRBJ2-1, with 8 bases matching TRBD2. Germline V gene sequence: CDR1 SGHRS, CDR2 YFSETQ. CDR3 length equals 15 residues. The V gene end was trimmed by 5 bases and the J gene end by 5 bases; junction bases not matched to a gene: 9. DNA for the CDR3: TGCGCCAGCAGGCGCCAAGCGGGAGTGAACAATGAGCAGTTCTTC. Amino acid sequence: CASRRQAGVNNEQFF.

This clonotype was picked up a small number of times. The V and J genes are TRBV29-1 and TRBJ2-3, with a weak D call TRBD2 (5 bases). Germline-derived CDR1 and CDR2 are SQVTM and ANQGSEA. The V end lost 1 base, the J end lost 0 bases, and 8 bases lay between the germline ends. CDR3 length: 14 residues. The CDR3 DNA sequence: TGCAGCGTTGAAGCCCGGGATAGCACAGATACGCAGTATTTT. Amino acids: CSVEARDSTDTQYF.

This clonotype was detected only a few times. The rearrangement joins TRBV5-1 to TRBJ2-2, with 9 bases identical to TRBD1. CDR1 is SGHRS, CDR2 YFSETQ, per germline. This CDR3 has 16 residues. Trimming removed 5 bases from V and 0 bases from J; junction bases left unmatched: 5. CDR3 residues: CASSIQGATNTGELFF. The CDR3 region has the DNA TGCGCCAGCAGTATACAGGGGGCCACGAACACCGGGGAGCTGTTTTTT. Using reference TRBV5-1 and TRBJ2-2 for the parts outside the CDR3, the full variable domain is KAGVTQTPRYLIKTRGQQVTLSCSPISGHRSVSWYQQTPGQGLQFLFEYFSETQRNKGNFPGRFSGRQFSNSRSEMNVSTLELGDSALYLCASSIQGATNTGELFFGEGSRLTVL.

This clonotype was picked up a small number of times. The V and J genes are TRBV7-9 and TRBJ2-7; D unclear. Germline lookup yields CDR1 SEHNR and CDR2 FQNEAQ (reference sequence). This CDR3 is built from 13 residues. Trimming took 1 base from V and 12 from J, leaving 16 bases between them. The CDR3 sequence: CASSLVPKSDLYF. The CDR3 coding sequence is TGTGCCAGCAGCTTAGTACCGAAATCGGATTTGTACTTC.

This clonotype has a handful of counts. The J gene is TRBJ2-5, the V gene TRBV20-1; 11 bases line up with TRBD1. Trimming took 5 bases from V and 4 from J; bases not matched to a gene: 6. The CDR3 runs to 14 residues. The V gene's germline CDR1 is DFQATT and CDR2 SNEGSKA (reference sequence). CDR3 amino acids: CSAFPGQGGETQYF. The CDR3 nucleotides are TGCAGTGCTTTCCCGGGACAGGGGGGAGAGACCCAGTACTTC.

This clonotype showed up many times. The genes are TRBV20-1 and TRBJ2-3; 11 nucleotides line up with TRBD2. Germline V gene lookup returns CDR1 DFQATT and CDR2 SNEGSKA (reference sequence). With 5 bases clipped from V and 7 bases from J, the junction kept 11 bases outside the gene matches. There are 15 residues in the CDR3. The DNA of the CDR3 is TGCAGTGCTCACTCCGGGACTAGCGGATTGAATACGCAGTATTTT. Amino acids: CSAHSGTSGLNTQYF.

This clonotype has just a few counts. The chain couples TRBV12-3 or TRBV12-4 to TRBJ1-1, with 8 bases aligning to TRBD1. The V segment lost 3 bases and the J segment 1 base; nucleotides outside the gene matches: 4. The CDR3 totals 15 residues. The CDR3 loop is CASSLVTGANTEAFF. For the CDR3, the DNA is TGTGCCAGCAGTTTGGTGACAGGGGCGAACACTGAAGCTTTCTTT.

This clonotype was found a few times. The V and J genes are TRBV28 and TRBJ2-2; D gene uncertain. CDR3 size: 15 residues. Trimming left V 10 bases short and J 2 bases short, with 17 bases between. Per germline, CDR1 MDHEN and CDR2 SYDVKM. CDR3 amino acids: CATLTRMGNTGELFF. The DNA for the CDR3 is TGTGCCACCTTGACCCGGATGGGAAACACCGGGGAGCTGTTTTTT.

The chain couples TRBV5-1 to TRBJ2-7; 12 bases map to TRBD1. V was pared by 0 bases and J by 7 bases, with 14 bases of the junction left unmatched. Germline V gives CDR1 SGHRS, CDR2 YFSETQ. This CDR3 has 18 residues. In DNA, the CDR3 is TGCGCCAGCAGCTTGGCCGGGACAGGGGGCGCGCCGTTGAGGGAGCAGTACTTC. Protein sequence: CASSLAGTGGAPLREQYF.

There are a few counts of this clonotype. The V gene is TRBV15, the J gene TRBJ2-7; D may be TRBD1 or TRBD2 (5 bases each). V was clipped by 4 bases and J by 1 base, with 14 bases between them. Germline lookup yields CDR1 LNHNV and CDR2 YYDKDF (reference sequence). CDR3 length: 15 residues. The CDR3 DNA follows: TGTGCCACCAGCATAAAACCGGGACCGTCCTACGAGCAGTACTTC. It codes for CATSIKPGPSYEQYF.

This clonotype was seen only a few times. V and J are TRBV15 and TRBJ1-1; D unresolved. The V and J ends lost 0 bases and 7 bases respectively, with 15 bases between them. This CDR3 contains 15 residues. Germline V gene data show CDR1 as LNHNV and CDR2 as YYDKDF (reference sequence). The CDR3 DNA follows: TGTGCCACCAGCAGAGATGGCGGTACGAATCGTGAAGCTTTCTTT. It codes for CATSRDGGTNREAFF.

CDR3 bases: TGTGCCACCAGTGATCCAGGGAGGGAAGCCTACGAGCAGTACTTC. It codes for CATSDPGREAYEQYF. J is TRBJ2-7 and V is TRBV24-1; 7 bases fit TRBD2. Germline V lookup: CDR1 KGHDR, CDR2 SFDVKD. The CDR3 covers 15 residues. The ends lost 3 bases at V and 2 bases at J; junction bases unmatched: 6.

This clonotype has at least ten counts. The chain is built from TRBV15 and TRBJ2-1, with D unclear. The CDR3 spans 12 residues. Trimming stripped 5 bases from V and 6 bases from J, with 8 bases between. In germline, CDR1 is LNHNV, CDR2 YYDKDF (reference sequence). CDR3 sequence reads: CATSAKFNEQFF. As DNA, the CDR3 is TGTGCCACCAGCGCGAAATTCAATGAGCAGTTCTTC.

The CDR3 nucleotides are TGTGCCTGGAGTGGGACAGCGAACACTGAAGCTTTCTTT. It translates to CAWSGTANTEAFF. V gene TRBV30 combines with J gene TRBJ1-1; D might be TRBD1 (6 bases). CDR3 length: 13 amino acids. The V end was cut by 1 base, the J end by 1 base, with 7 bases between. CDR1 is GTSNPN and CDR2 is SVGIG in the germline V gene (reference sequence).

This clonotype has a handful of counts. One end of the junction is discordant with germline, which a read error may explain. The gene calls are TRBV7-7 and TRBJ2-1, with D hard to call. Germline lookup yields CDR1 SSHAT and CDR2 FNYEAQ (reference sequence). CDR3 length: 14 residues. The CDR3 DNA is TGTGCTAGCAGCTTAAGCCCCTCCGCGAGCGAGCAGTTCTTC. Encoded protein: CASSLSPSASEQFF.

The chain employs TRBV20-1 and TRBJ2-1; 10 bases fit TRBD2. CDR3 length: 17 amino acids. The J segment lost 0 bases and the V segment lost 1 base, leaving 6 bases of the junction unmatched. In germline, CDR1 is DFQATT, CDR2 SNEGSKA (reference sequence). The CDR3, as DNA: TGCAGTGCTAGAGTATCTAGCGGGAGAAACTCCTACAATGAGCAGTTCTTC. Amino acid sequence: CSARVSSGRNSYNEQFF.

This clonotype turned up a few times. V and J are TRBV3-1 and TRBJ2-7, with unresolved D. The V end was cut by 3 bases, the J end by 2 bases, with 8 bases between. The germline V gene has CDR1 LGHDT and CDR2 YNNKEL (reference sequence). The CDR3 consists of 13 residues. The CDR3 spells CASSHYIAYEQYF. DNA for the CDR3: TGTGCCAGCAGCCACTATATCGCCTACGAGCAGTACTTC.

The rearrangement links TRBV12-3 or TRBV12-4 to TRBJ2-2; 10 bases map to TRBD1. V lost 10 bases and J lost 5; bases outside the gene matches: 7. This CDR3 is 14 amino acids long. CDR3 region: CATQTGGLTGELFF. The CDR3 region has the DNA TGTGCCACCCAGACAGGGGGCCTGACCGGGGAGCTGTTTTTT.

This clonotype was counted between two and nine times. The chain couples TRBV12-3 or TRBV12-4 to TRBJ2-1; D unclear. V was trimmed by 2 bases and J by 0 bases, leaving 11 bases between them. The CDR3 totals 16 residues. The CDR3 sequence: CASSLKARRSYNEQFF. The CDR3 DNA follows: TGTGCCAGCAGTTTAAAAGCGAGACGCTCCTACAATGAGCAGTTCTTC.

The chain is built from TRBV5-4 and TRBJ2-1, with 8 bases that match TRBD2. J gave up 5 bases and V 3 bases, and 7 bases lay outside the gene matches. The CDR3 runs to 15 residues. Per germline, CDR1 SGHNT and CDR2 YYREEE (reference sequence). The CDR3 protein is CASSSGGGRDNEQFF. DNA of the CDR3: TGTGCCAGCAGCTCCGGCGGGGGGAGGGACAATGAGCAGTTCTTC. Using reference TRBV5-4 and TRBJ2-1 for the parts outside the CDR3, the full variable domain is ETGVTQSPTHLIKTRGQQVTLRCSSQSGHNTVSWYQQALGQGPQFIFQYYREEENGRGNFPPRFSGLQFPNYSSELNVNALELDDSALYLCASSSGGGRDNEQFFGPGTRLTVL.

Ten or more counts support this clonotype. The gene calls are TRBV6-1 and TRBJ1-1; D remains unclear. Germline CDR1 and CDR2: MNHNS and SASEGT. CDR3 length: 12 amino acids. Trimming pared 2 bases from V and 7 bases from J, leaving 8 bases between. CDR3 nucleotide sequence: TGTGCCAGCAGTGAAAAGAGAGATGAAGCTTTCTTT. This gives the protein CASSEKRDEAFF.

Regarding this clonotype: A much larger clone lies one base from this, so it may be a read error. The chain uses TRBV5-5 and TRBJ2-5; TRBD1 aligns across 8 bases. The CDR3 extends over 13 amino acids. Germline CDR1 and CDR2: SGHKS and YYEKEE (reference sequence). J was trimmed by 5 bases and V by 7 bases; bases with no gene match: 7. The CDR3 DNA is TGTGCCAGCGGCCCGGACAGGGTTGAGACCCAGTACTTC. Translating it yields CASGPDRVETQYF.

V usage is TRBV28 and J usage is TRBJ2-7; 9 bases fit TRBD1. The CDR3 loop spans 15 amino acids. The V gene's germline CDR1 is MDHEN and CDR2 SYDVKM. V lost 5 bases and J lost 0; bases outside the gene matches: 5. CDR3 coding DNA: TGTGCCAGCAGTCCACAGGGGGCAGTCTCCTACGAGCAGTACTTC. It codes for CASSPQGAVSYEQYF.

The V and J genes are TRBV6-1 and TRBJ2-7; 8 positions match TRBD1. CDR3 length: 16 residues. Germline CDR1 reads MNHNS; CDR2 reads SASEGT. Trimming cost V 7 bases and J 1 base; bases outside gene matches: 12. CDR3 sequence (DNA): TGTGCCAGCATCAAAGACAGGGGCGTGGGGTCCTACGAGCAGTACTTC. Its protein product is CASIKDRGVGSYEQYF.